The source of this T cell receptor beta chain is a study of shared clonotypes between healthy human individuals. Findings and caveats of the study: As a rule, naive subsets had a larger estimated richness than memory subsets.

Original handling: Filtering differed for immunoSEQ, which gave only junction sequences without quality scores. The assay was immunoSEQ multiplex PCR, and TCRdb's table has in-frame clones only and misses some. Clonal size and the V and J genes are those of that table, whereas D and trimming came from the DNA. Among approximately 1.1 million clones listed, around 78% were seen once. On this clone: As yet, its antigen is unknown.

Germline V gene sequence: CDR1 MDHEN, CDR2 SYDVKM. The CDR3 runs to 19 residues. V was shortened by 1 base and J by 5 bases, with 26 bases between the two germline ends. Sequencing was performed on memory CD4+ T cells from PBMCs. Specified subset: CD45RA-negative fraction. The genes are TRBV28 and TRBJ1-2; D not resolved. This receptor was taken from a man between 18 and 29 years old in good health. Some clones in this sample may be carry-over from other donors' samples. This CDR3 is CASSLYLYAGELSLYGYTF. The DNA for the CDR3 is TGTGCCAGCAGTTTATACTTGTATGCCGGGGAATTGTCTCTGTATGGCTACACCTTC.